Each of the 21 T cell receptor beta chains below was sequenced from the same sample in a study of PD-1 blockade in classical Hodgkin lymphoma (dated by TCRdb to about 2020). The protocol used for the library was the immunoSEQ multiplex PCR assay. This is the immuneACCESS table as TCRdb keeps it, with only in-frame sequences that have V and J called. A part of the clones is gone; compared with another copy, unresolved V genes explain less than half, and the rest is unexplained. A total of roughly 64,000 clones appear in this sample, approximately 92% of them only once. Approximately 8% of the sample comes from the top ten. This specimen's time point label, per the study, means: cycle 4 day 1 (C4D1), after 6 weeks of nivolumab. Every trial patient had relapsed following autologous stem cell transplantation, and prior brentuximab vedotin exposure was what differed among cohorts A, B and C. The material was peripheral blood mononuclear cells (PBMCs), obtained before the fourth cycle of nivolumab. Source of these receptors: a human donor with classical Hodgkin lymphoma.

This chain connects TRBV19 to TRBJ2-7; possibly TRBD2 for D (6 bases). Trimming removed 5 bases at V and 3 bases at J, with 14 bases between. The CDR3 contains 14 residues. Germline V gene lookup returns CDR1 LNHDA and CDR2 SQIVND (reference sequence). CDR3 residues: CASSPRETIYEQYF. DNA for the CDR3: TGTGCCAGTAGTCCTCGGGAGACCATCTACGAGCAGTACTTC.

The chain links TRBV20-1 to TRBJ1-2; D not resolved. This CDR3 has 10 residues. Trimming stripped 6 bases from V and 2 bases from J, with 4 bases between. CDR1 and CDR2 from the germline V gene are DFQATT and SNEGSKA (reference sequence). CDR3 in DNA: TGCAGTGCCGTGAACTATGGCTACACCTTC. Translation gives CSAVNYGYTF.

The rearrangement uses TRBV6-5 and TRBJ2-7; weak D call: TRBD2 (5 bases). Germline V gives CDR1 MNHEY, CDR2 SVGAGI. The CDR3 totals 13 residues. V was shortened by 6 bases and J by 3 bases, with 12 bases between the two germline ends. The CDR3: CASSHGLLYEQYF. CDR3 sequence (DNA): TGTGCCAGCAGCCACGGACTCCTCTACGAGCAGTACTTC.

The table lists this clone with a count of one. The chain uses TRBV5-4 and TRBJ1-4; D not resolved. CDR1 SGHNT and CDR2 YYREEE come from the germline V gene (reference sequence). Trimming shortened V by 0 bases and J by 5 bases, and 11 bases separated the two germline ends. The length of the CDR3 is 15 residues. The CDR3 nucleotides are TGTGCCAGCAGCTTGGCTGGCAGTGGAAATGAAAAACTGTTTTTT. This gives the protein CASSLAGSGNEKLFF.

The rearrangement joins TRBV6-1 to TRBJ1-6; D is ambiguous. V lost 2 bases and J 5 bases, leaving 4 bases between the germline ends. Germline V CDR1 and CDR2: MNHNS, SASEGT. This CDR3 region has 13 residues. In nucleotides, the CDR3 is TGTGCCAGCAGTGAAAGGGATAATTCACCCCTCCACTTT. Its translation is CASSERDNSPLHF.

The chain uses TRBV18 and TRBJ2-7, with 10 positions matching TRBD1. This CDR3 comprises 14 residues. Trimming removed 4 bases from V and 5 bases from J; junction bases left unmatched: 5. Germline V CDR1 and CDR2: KGHSH, LQKENI. CDR3 nucleotides: TGTGCCAGCTCACGGGACAGGGGCTATGACGAGCAGTACTTC. It encodes CASSRDRGYDEQYF.

This chain links TRBV6-6 with TRBJ2-1, with a tentative D call TRBD2 (7 bases). This CDR3 has 14 amino acids. Germline V gene sequence: CDR1 MNHNY, CDR2 SVGAGI (reference sequence). Deletions cut 2 bases from V and 12 bases from J, with 17 bases between. In DNA, the CDR3 is TGTGCCAGCAGTTACCGCGGGGGCTACTATGGGCAGTTCTTC. This codes for CASSYRGGYYGQFF.

The chain combines TRBV2 with TRBJ1-2; unclear D gene. The CDR3 extends over 15 amino acids. Trimming pared 10 bases from V and 0 bases from J, leaving 18 bases between. Germline V gene data show CDR1 as SNHLY and CDR2 as FYNNEI. This CDR3 reads CAIRRLQVANYGYTF. Written as DNA, the CDR3 is TGTGCCATCCGGCGGTTGCAGGTAGCTAACTATGGCTACACCTTC.

V usage is TRBV27 and J usage is TRBJ2-5; D tentatively fits TRBD1 or TRBD2 (5 bases each). Germline lookup yields CDR1 MNHEY and CDR2 SMNVEV (reference sequence). Trimming removed 0 bases from V and 0 bases from J, with 8 bases in between. This CDR3 is built from 15 residues. The CDR3 DNA follows: TGTGCCAGCAGTTTATCGAGGGGATACCAAGAGACCCAGTACTTC. As protein: CASSLSRGYQETQYF.

The chain combines TRBV15 with TRBJ1-1; no clear D. CDR3 length: 15 amino acids. V dropped 0 bases and J dropped 4 bases, with 12 bases sitting between them. Germline assignment: CDR1 LNHNV and CDR2 YYDKDF (reference sequence). The CDR3 coding sequence is TGTGCCACCAGCAGAGAATCGGGGATTTTCACTGAAGCTTTCTTT. It specifies CATSRESGIFTEAFF.

The rearrangement joins TRBV5-5 to TRBJ2-7; D gene uncertain. Germline lookup yields CDR1 SGHKS and CDR2 YYEKEE (reference sequence). Trimming removed 0 bases from V and 2 bases from J, with 9 bases in between. The CDR3 is 14 amino acids. The DNA of the CDR3 is TGTGCCAGCAGCTTGGTTGTGGGTGCCTACGAGCAGTACTTC. As protein: CASSLVVGAYEQYF.

The chain has TRBV5-1 and TRBJ2-3; D gene unclear. CDR3 length: 12 residues. Germline V gene lookup returns CDR1 SGHRS and CDR2 YFSETQ. V was clipped by 0 bases and J by 6 bases, with 5 bases between them. The CDR3 bases are TGCGCCAGCAGCTTGGAAACGGATACGCAGTATTTT. Translation gives CASSLETDTQYF.

The genes are TRBV4-2 and TRBJ1-5, with a weak D call TRBD1 (6 bases). Trimming pared 3 bases from V and 5 bases from J, leaving 14 bases between. The CDR3 runs 15 residues. Germline CDR1 and CDR2: LGHNA and YNFKEQ. CDR3 residues: CASSHRDRRDQPQHF. The CDR3, as DNA: TGTGCCAGCAGCCACCGAGACAGGCGGGATCAGCCCCAGCATTTT.

This clone was seen a handful of times. The chain is built from TRBV4-1 and TRBJ2-7; 8 bases line up with TRBD2. This CDR3 contains 14 residues. Germline V gives CDR1 MGHRA, CDR2 YSYEKL. The trim removed 4 bases at V and 6 bases at J, leaving 8 bases unmatched. CDR3 nucleotide sequence: TGCGCCAGCAGCCCCAGCGGGAGCAGGGGCGAGCAGTACTTC. It yields the protein CASSPSGSRGEQYF.

CDR3: CASSPSGGAYTQYF. The CDR3 nucleotides are TGTGCCAGCAGCCCCAGCGGGGGGGCATATACGCAGTATTTT. The J gene is TRBJ2-3, the V gene TRBV5-4; 10 bases fit TRBD2. The CDR3 runs 14 residues. CDR1 SGHNT and CDR2 YYREEE come from the germline V gene (reference sequence). V shed 4 bases and J 7 bases; nucleotides not matched to a gene: 6.

The rearrangement uses TRBV4-1 and TRBJ2-5, with D perhaps matching TRBD1 (7 bases). Germline CDR1 MGHRA, CDR2 YSYEKL. CDR3 length: 15 amino acids. Trimming took 1 base from V and 5 from J, leaving 14 bases between them. The CDR3 reads CASSQVRAGGETQYF. CDR3 nucleotides: TGCGCCAGCAGCCAAGTGAGGGCAGGGGGGGAGACCCAGTACTTC.

The rearrangement links TRBV14 to TRBJ2-1, with no clear D. Germline values: CDR1 SGHDN, CDR2 FVKESK. V lost 2 bases to trimming and J lost 15 bases, with 20 bases between them. There are 14 residues in the CDR3. The DNA for the CDR3 is TGTGCCAGCAGCCAACGTGGTTCTCCTTATTCTTTGTTCTTC. Amino acids: CASSQRGSPYSLFF.

V usage is TRBV4-1 and J usage is TRBJ2-5; D is ambiguous. Germline values: CDR1 MGHRA, CDR2 YSYEKL. The CDR3 is made up of 14 amino acids. V lost 0 bases and J 5 bases, leaving 10 bases between the germline ends. The CDR3 DNA sequence: TGCGCCAGCAGCCAAGAAGGGCTGGCGGAGACCCAGTACTTC. This encodes CASSQEGLAETQYF.

The gene calls are TRBV4-1 and TRBJ2-1; a possible D gene is TRBD2 (5 bases). The CDR3 loop spans 14 amino acids. The V gene's germline CDR1 is MGHRA and CDR2 YSYEKL. V was shortened by 2 bases and J by 4 bases, with 9 bases between the two germline ends. DNA of the CDR3: TGCGCCAGCAGCCAACCGGACTTGTACAATGAGCAGTTCTTC. This gives the protein CASSQPDLYNEQFF.

This chain joins TRBV5-4 and TRBJ2-5; the match to TRBD1 covers 9 bases. CDR1 is SGHNT, CDR2 YYREEE, per germline (reference sequence). V shed 0 bases and J 7 bases; nucleotides not matched to a gene: 7. The CDR3 loop spans 15 amino acids. The CDR3: CASSLETGGVGTQYF. CDR3 bases: TGTGCCAGCAGCTTGGAAACAGGGGGCGTGGGGACCCAGTACTTC.

This clone was counted a single time. J is TRBJ2-1 and V is TRBV30; 10 positions match TRBD2. The CDR3 loop spans 17 amino acids. Unmatched junction bases numbered 9, after V lost 1 base and J lost 3 bases. The germline gives CDR1 GTSNPN, CDR2 SVGIG (reference sequence). The chain's CDR3 is CAWSGGASGRFYNEQFF. DNA of the CDR3: TGTGCCTGGAGTGGTGGTGCTAGCGGGAGATTCTACAATGAGCAGTTCTTC.